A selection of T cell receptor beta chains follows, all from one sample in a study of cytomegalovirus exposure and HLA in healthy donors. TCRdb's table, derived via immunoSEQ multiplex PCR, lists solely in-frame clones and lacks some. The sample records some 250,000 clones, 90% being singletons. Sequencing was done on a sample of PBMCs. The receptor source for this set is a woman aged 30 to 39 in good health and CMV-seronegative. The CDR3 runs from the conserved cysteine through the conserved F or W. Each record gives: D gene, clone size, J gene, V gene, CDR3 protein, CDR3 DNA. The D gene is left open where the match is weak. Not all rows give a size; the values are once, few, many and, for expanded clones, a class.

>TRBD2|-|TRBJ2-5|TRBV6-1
CASSDSGSQETQYF
TGTGCCAGCAGCGATAGCGGGTCCCAAGAGACCCAGTACTTC
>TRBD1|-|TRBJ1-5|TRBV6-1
CASSDTRGQGRKGQPQHF
TGTGCCAGCAGTGACACGCGGGGACAGGGGCGAAAGGGTCAGCCCCAGCATTTT
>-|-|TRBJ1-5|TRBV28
CASSLSGQPQHF
TGTGCCAGCAGTTTATCAGGTCAGCCCCAGCATTTT
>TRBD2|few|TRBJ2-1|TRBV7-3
CASSLIAGGQSEQFF
TGTGCCAGCAGCTTAATAGCGGGAGGGCAAAGTGAGCAGTTCTTC
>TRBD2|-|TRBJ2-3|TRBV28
CASSSPRGLVMEATQYF
TGTGCCAGCAGTTCCCCCCGGGGACTAGTAATGGAGGCTACGCAGTATTTT
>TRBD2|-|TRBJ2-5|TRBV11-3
CASSLGRREGPETQYF
TGTGCCAGCAGCCTAGGGCGGCGGGAGGGCCCAGAGACCCAGTACTTC
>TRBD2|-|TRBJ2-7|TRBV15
CATSRDPGRPTYEQYF
TGTGCCACCAGCAGAGATCCCGGGAGGCCGACCTACGAGCAGTACTTC
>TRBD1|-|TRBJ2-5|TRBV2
CATDRGETQYF
TGTGCCACGGACAGGGGAGAGACCCAGTACTTC
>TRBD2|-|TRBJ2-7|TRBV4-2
CASSQVPSGRSAHTTYEQYF
TGTGCCAGCAGCCAAGTCCCTAGCGGGAGGTCAGCCCACACCACCTACGAGCAGTACTTC
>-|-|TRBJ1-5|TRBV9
CASSVADDLQPQHF
TGTGCCAGCAGCGTAGCTGATGACCTACAGCCCCAGCATTTT
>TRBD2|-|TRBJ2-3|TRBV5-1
CASSFIAGLSTDTQYF
TGCGCCAGCAGCTTCATAGCGGGGCTTAGCACAGATACGCAGTATTTT
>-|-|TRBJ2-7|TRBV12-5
CASGQDSYEQYF
TGTGCTAGTGGCCAGGACTCCTACGAGCAGTACTTC
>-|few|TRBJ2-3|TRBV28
CASSSLAQRPTDTQYF
TGTGCCAGCAGTTCCCTAGCACAACGGCCCACAGATACGCAGTATTTT
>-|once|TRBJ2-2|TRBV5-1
CASSLALGSGELFF
TGCGCCAGCAGCTTGGCCTTGGGGTCCGGGGAGCTGTTTTTT
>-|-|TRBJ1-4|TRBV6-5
CATGYARNEKLFF
TGTGCCACCGGATACGCGCGTAATGAAAAACTGTTTTTT
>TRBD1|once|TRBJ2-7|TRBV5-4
CASSRRDRVVGEQYF
TGTGCCAGCAGCCGTCGGGACAGGGTTGTCGGCGAGCAGTACTTC
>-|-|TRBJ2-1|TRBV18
CASSLRDSYNEQFF
TGTGCCAGCTCCCTACGGGACTCCTACAATGAGCAGTTCTTC
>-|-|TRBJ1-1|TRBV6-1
CASSEAGGHTEAFF
TGTGCCAGCAGTGAAGCCGGGGGGCACACTGAAGCTTTCTTT
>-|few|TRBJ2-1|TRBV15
CATSRDLGVDSYNEQFF
TGTGCCACCAGCAGAGATCTAGGTGTCGACTCCTACAATGAGCAGTTCTTC
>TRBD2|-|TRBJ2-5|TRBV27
CASSLSGGRGETQYF
TGTGCCAGCAGTTTATCTGGCGGGAGGGGAGAGACCCAGTACTTC
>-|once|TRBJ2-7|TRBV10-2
CASSETGPIYEQYF
TGCGCCAGCAGTGAGACAGGCCCAATCTACGAGCAGTACTTC
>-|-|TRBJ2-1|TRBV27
CASSLTRYNEQFF
TGTGCCAGCAGTTTGACAAGATACAATGAGCAGTTCTTC
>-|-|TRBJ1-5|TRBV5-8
CASRGPQGRVQPQHF
TGTGCCAGTCGCGGACCCCAAGGGAGAGTTCAGCCCCAGCATTTT
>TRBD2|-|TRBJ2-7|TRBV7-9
CASVNGLEGYEQYF
TGTGCCAGCGTTAACGGACTAGAGGGGTACGAGCAGTACTTC
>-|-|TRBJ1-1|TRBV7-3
CASSLSIGVSFTEAFF
TGTGCCAGCAGCTTAAGTATTGGGGTGTCATTCACTGAAGCTTTCTTT
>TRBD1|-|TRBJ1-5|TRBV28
CASSFSGTGRNQPQHF
TGTGCCAGCAGTTTTTCCGGGACAGGGAGGAATCAGCCCCAGCATTTT
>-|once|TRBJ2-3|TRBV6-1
CASSLITDTQYF
TGTGCCAGCAGTCTTATCACAGATACGCAGTATTTT
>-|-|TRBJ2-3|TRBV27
CASSAAGTSTDTQYF
TGTGCCAGCAGTGCAGCCGGGACTAGCACAGATACGCAGTATTTT
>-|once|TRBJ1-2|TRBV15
CATSRGDKNNYGYTF
TGTGCCACCAGCAGAGGGGACAAGAATAACTATGGCTACACCTTC
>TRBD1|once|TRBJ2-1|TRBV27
CASSFLGQEYEQFF
TGTGCCAGCAGTTTTTTGGGACAGGAATATGAGCAGTTCTTC
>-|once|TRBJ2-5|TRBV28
CASSLGLSSETQYF
TGTGCCAGCAGTTTAGGCCTCTCTAGTGAGACCCAGTACTTC
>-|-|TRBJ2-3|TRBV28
CASSLLGDTQYF
TGTGCCAGCAGTTTGCTAGGAGATACGCAGTATTTT